This TCR beta chain was profiled in a study of spatial heterogeneity in lung cancer. From the 5' RACE reads, TCRdb called clonotypes with MiXCR, one entry per CDR3 protein. Altogether some 11,000 distinct CDR3 sequences are present, 6.3% being singletons, with the ten largest covering approximately 30%. This clonotype was counted at least ten times. The sample's time point: sample taken at primary tumor resection. V dropped 5 bases and J dropped 6 bases, with 20 bases sitting between them. The germline CDR1 and CDR2 sequences are DFQATT and SNEGSKA (reference sequence). This CDR3 is 14 amino acids long.

Specimen: PBMCs, collected at surgery. This chain uses TRBV20-1 with TRBJ2-7, with D possibly TRBD1 on 6 matching bases. The sequence was collected from a male donor with early-stage non-small cell lung cancer. The CDR3 loop is CSAGTGWTSGEQYF. CDR3 sequence (DNA): TGCAGTGCTGGCACAGGGTGGACGTCTGGCGAGCAGTACTTC.